This T cell receptor (beta chain) was retrieved from a study of blood T cell repertoires in COVID-19. Trimming at V came to 3 bases and at J to 11 bases, leaving 8 bases not matched to a gene. CDR1 and CDR2 (germline): DFQATT, SNEGSKA (reference sequence). The CDR3 runs to 13 residues. Assay: immunoSEQ multiplex PCR; the TCRdb copy retains only in-frame clones and omits some. The sample records roughly 62,000 clones, 70% to 90% being singletons. Material for sequencing was peripheral blood. The chain links TRBV20-1 to TRBJ1-4; 8 nucleotides line up with TRBD1. The clonotype comes from a human donor with active COVID-19. The donor label of this sample is uncertain. CDR3 DNA sequence: TGCAGTGCTAGTCCCCCAGGGGGCGTGAAACTGTTTTTT. Its translation: CSASPPGGVKLFF.